This T cell receptor (beta chain) was captured by sequencing in a study of blood T cell repertoires in COVID-19 (dated by TCRdb to 2020 to 2022). Regarding the research as a whole: The collaborator samples originated in the United States, Italy and Spain and spanned the acute and convalescent phases of COVID-19. Where available, HLA class I and class II types were obtained from metadata supplied by the sample provider rather than from assay-based typing. Samples came from the ongoing ImmuneRACE study (first 160 participants) plus 1,254 subjects from 6 global collaborators. The material from the prospective study consisted of cDNA or gDNA derived from T cells, B-cell-depleted T cells, or PBMCs. The repertoires were made available in a free public database intended to serve as a resource for research on the immune response to SARS-CoV-2. Sample metadata almost always included a de-identified subject ID, COVID-19 status, age in years and sex. The dataset comprised deeply sampled blood TCRbeta repertoires from subjects exposed to, actively infected with, or recovered from COVID-19. The paper as a whole reports these results and caveats: Clinical and demographic metadata were provided uncurated, with the amount varying by source and participant.

For this chain, trimming is 4 bases at the V end and 5 bases at the J end, and the number of junction bases without a gene match is 2. Its CDR3 holds 15 amino acids, cysteine through phenylalanine. Only CDR3 DNA is held: 45 bases, read in frame from base 1. The germline V gene specifies MGHRA as CDR1 and YSYEKL as CDR2. A remark on this clone: The antigen it binds to is not known. No much larger clonotype is one base removed from it; base qualities were not supplied.

TCRbeta CDR3 regions were amplified from genomic DNA using the immunoSEQ Assay, a bias-controlled multiplex PCR. In the paper's pipeline: The number of nucleated cells in each sample was estimated by amplification of reference gene primers within the assay. To quantify the absolute abundance of each unique TCRbeta CDR3 rearrangement, sequence reads were collapsed and filtered. Productive Simpson clonality was computed per sample as the square root of Simpson's diversity index over productive rearrangements. Held by TCRdb, this immuneACCESS table contains in-frame sequences only and omits some clones. Under half of the omission traces to an unresolved V gene where checked; the cause of the rest is unknown. V, J and clone size derive from that table, while D and trimming were established from the DNA sequence. The sample table records around 12,000 clones; roughly 84% of these occur just once. The top ten clonotypes cover more than 2% of the sample.

The collaborating institutions used their own protocols to collect whole blood in K2EDTA tubes. For TCRbeta analysis, collaborators shipped samples in one of three forms: frozen whole blood, isolated PBMCs, or DNA extracted from either of those sample types. The source is a human donor in a cohort sampled during active COVID-19. Sequenced material: peripheral blood. The chain is assembled from TRBV4-1 and TRBJ2-3, with 14 bases in between that match TRBD2. For the CDR3, the sequence is CASSRLAGGQDTQYF. The nucleotides are TGCGCCAGCAGCCGACTAGCGGGGGGGCAAGATACGCAGTATTTT.